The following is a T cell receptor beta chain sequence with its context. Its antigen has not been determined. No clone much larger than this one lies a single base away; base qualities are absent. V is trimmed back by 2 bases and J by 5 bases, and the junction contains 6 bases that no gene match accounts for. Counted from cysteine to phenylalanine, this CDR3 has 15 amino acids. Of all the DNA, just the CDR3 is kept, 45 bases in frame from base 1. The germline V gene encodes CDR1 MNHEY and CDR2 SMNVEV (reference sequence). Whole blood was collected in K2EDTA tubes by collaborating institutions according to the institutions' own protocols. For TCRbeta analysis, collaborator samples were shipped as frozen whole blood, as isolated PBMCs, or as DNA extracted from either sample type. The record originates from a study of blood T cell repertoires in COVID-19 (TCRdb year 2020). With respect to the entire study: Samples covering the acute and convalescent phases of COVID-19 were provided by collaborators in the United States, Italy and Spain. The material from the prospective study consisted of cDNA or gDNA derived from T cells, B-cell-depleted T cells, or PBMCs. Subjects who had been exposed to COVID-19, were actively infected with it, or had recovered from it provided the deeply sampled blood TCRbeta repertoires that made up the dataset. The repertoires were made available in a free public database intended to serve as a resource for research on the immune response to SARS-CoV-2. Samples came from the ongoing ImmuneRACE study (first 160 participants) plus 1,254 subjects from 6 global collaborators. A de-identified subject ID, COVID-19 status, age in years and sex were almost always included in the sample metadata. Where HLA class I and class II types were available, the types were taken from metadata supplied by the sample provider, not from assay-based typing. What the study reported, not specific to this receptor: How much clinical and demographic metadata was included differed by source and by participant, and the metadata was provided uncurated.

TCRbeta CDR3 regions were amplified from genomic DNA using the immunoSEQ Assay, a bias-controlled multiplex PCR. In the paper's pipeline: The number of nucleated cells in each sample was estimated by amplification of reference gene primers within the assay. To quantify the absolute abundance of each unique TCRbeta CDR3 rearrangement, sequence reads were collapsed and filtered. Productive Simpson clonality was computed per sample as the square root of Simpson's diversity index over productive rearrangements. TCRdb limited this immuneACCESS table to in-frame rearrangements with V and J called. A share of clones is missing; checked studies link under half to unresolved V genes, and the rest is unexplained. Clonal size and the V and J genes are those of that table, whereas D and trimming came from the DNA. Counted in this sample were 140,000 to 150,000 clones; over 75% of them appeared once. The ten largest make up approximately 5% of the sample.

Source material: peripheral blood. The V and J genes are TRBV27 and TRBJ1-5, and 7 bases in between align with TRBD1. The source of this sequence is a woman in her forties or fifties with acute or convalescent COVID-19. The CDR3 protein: CASSLNRQGHQPQHF. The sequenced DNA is TGTGCCAGCAGTTTAAATCGACAGGGCCATCAGCCCCAGCATTTT.